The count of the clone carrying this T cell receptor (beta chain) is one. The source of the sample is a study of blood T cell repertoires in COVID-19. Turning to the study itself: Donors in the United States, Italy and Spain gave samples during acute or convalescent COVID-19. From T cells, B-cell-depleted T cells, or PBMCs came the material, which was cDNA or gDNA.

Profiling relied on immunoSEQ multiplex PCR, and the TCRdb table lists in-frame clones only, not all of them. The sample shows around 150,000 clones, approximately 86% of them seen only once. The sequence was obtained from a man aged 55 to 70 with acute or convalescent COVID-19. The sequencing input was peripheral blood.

The CDR3 DNA sequence: TGTGCCAGCAGCCAGGGGGGCGGGCGACGCCTCCGCACAGATACGCAGTATTTT. Amino acid sequence: CASSQGGGRRLRTDTQYF. This chain connects TRBV27 to TRBJ2-3, with D maybe TRBD1 (7 bases). CDR3 length: 18 residues. CDR1 and CDR2 (germline): MNHEY, SMNVEV (reference sequence). V lost 6 bases and J lost 1, with 23 bases in between.